The present entry profiles one TCR beta chain with its context. Trimming pared 3 bases from V and 3 bases from J, leaving 15 bases between. The CDR3 covers 16 residues. Germline CDR1 LNHDA, CDR2 SQIVND (reference sequence). Sequenced by immunoSEQ multiplex PCR; TCRdb stores in-frame clones only, minus some. The profile shows some 700,000 clones, approximately 85% of them singletons. The data are from a study of shared T cell receptors in the human thymus. This sample also appeared in a second study, on human thymus T cells. That source reports: Each of the donors was a healthy Finnish infant who was undergoing open corrective cardiac surgery for congenital heart defects. From resections taken during corrective heart surgery, the thymus tissue was obtained. Thymic and blood repertoires seemed to show skewed V and J gene use.

Material for sequencing was thymocytes. The clonotype was recovered from a girl less than two years old with a congenital heart defect. The genes are TRBV19 and TRBJ1-5; D gene ambiguous. The CDR3: CASSIQERSHNQPQHF. The CDR3 bases are TGTGCCAGTAGTATCCAGGAAAGATCCCACAATCAGCCCCAGCATTTT.